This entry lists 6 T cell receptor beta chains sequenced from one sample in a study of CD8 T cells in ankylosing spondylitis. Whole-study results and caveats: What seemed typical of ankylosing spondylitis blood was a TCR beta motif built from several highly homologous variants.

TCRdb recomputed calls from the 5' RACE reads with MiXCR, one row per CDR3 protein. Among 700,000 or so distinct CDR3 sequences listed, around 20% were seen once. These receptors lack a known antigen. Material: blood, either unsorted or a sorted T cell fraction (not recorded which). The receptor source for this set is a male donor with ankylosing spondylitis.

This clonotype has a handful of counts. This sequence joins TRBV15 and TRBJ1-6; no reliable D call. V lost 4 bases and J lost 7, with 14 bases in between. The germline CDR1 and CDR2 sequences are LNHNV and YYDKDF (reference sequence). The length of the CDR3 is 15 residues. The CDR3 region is CATSIYGGVNSPLHF. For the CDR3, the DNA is TGTGCCACCAGCATTTATGGTGGAGTAAATTCACCCCTCCACTTT.

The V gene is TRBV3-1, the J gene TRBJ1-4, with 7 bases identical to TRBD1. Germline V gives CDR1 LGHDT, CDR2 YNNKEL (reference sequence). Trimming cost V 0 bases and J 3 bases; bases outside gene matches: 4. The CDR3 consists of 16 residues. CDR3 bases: TGTGCCAGCAGCCAAGAAGGAGGGGGCCCTAATGAAAAACTGTTTTTT. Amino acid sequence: CASSQEGGGPNEKLFF.

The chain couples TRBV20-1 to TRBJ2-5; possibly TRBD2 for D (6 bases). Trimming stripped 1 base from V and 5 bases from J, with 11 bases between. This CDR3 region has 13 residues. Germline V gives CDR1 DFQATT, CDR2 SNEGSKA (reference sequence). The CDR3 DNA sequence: TGCAGTGCTAGAGTGGGCGGGACGGAGACCCAGTACTTC. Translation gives CSARVGGTETQYF.

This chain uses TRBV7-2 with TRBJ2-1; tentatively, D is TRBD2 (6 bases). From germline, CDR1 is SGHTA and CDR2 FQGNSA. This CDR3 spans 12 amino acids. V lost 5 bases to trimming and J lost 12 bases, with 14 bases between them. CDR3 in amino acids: CASSPPLGGQFF. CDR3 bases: TGTGCCAGCAGCCCCCCTTTGGGGGGGCAGTTCTTC.

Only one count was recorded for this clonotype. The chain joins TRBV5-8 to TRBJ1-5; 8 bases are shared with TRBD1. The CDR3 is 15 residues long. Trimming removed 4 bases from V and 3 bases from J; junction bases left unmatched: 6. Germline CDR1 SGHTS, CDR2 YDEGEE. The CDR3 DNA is TGTGCCAGCAGCCGACAGGGGTTGGTCAATCAGCCCCAGCATTTT. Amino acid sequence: CASSRQGLVNQPQHF.

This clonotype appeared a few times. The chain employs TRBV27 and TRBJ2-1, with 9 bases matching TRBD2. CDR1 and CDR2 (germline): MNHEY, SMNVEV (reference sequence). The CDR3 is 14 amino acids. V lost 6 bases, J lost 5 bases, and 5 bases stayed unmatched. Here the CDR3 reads CASRLAGSHNEQFF. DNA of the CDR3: TGTGCCAGCAGACTAGCGGGCAGCCACAATGAGCAGTTCTTC.